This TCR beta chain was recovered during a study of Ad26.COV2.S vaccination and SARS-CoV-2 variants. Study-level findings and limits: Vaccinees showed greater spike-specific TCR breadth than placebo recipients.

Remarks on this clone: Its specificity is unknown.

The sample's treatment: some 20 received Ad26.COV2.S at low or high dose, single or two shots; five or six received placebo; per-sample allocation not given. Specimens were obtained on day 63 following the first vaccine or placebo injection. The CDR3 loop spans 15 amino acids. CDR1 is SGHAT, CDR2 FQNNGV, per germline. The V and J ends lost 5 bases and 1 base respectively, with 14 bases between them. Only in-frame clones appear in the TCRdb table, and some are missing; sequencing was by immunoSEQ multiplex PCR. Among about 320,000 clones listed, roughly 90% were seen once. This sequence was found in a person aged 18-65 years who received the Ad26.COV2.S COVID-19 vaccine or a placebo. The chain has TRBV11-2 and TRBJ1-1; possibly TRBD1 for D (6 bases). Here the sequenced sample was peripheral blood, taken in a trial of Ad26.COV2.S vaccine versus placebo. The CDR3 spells CASSRSGAGNTEAFF. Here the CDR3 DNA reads TGTGCCAGCAGCCGCTCAGGGGCCGGGAACACTGAAGCTTTCTTT.